This TCR beta chain was observed in a study of Ad26.COV2.S vaccination and SARS-CoV-2 variants. Study observations and caveats: The analyses of TCR breadth and depth may have understated the size of total T cell responses. Similar non-spike TCR breadth was seen in vaccine and placebo recipients.

The repertoire was sequenced with immunoSEQ multiplex PCR; TCRdb's copy has only in-frame clones and lacks some. The table shows 300,000 to 400,000 clones, with approximately 90% occurring only once. About this clone itself: Its antigen is still unknown.

Deletions cut 0 bases from V and 4 bases from J, with 28 bases between. The CDR3 is 20 amino acids. The germline CDR1 and CDR2 sequences are SGHTS and YDEGEE. Sequenced here: peripheral blood, sampled after recovery from COVID-19. The source of this sequence is a human donor who had recovered from COVID-19. The gene calls are TRBV5-8 and TRBJ1-2; D is uncertain. This CDR3 reads CASSLAPGLQTPLEGYGYTF. In DNA, the CDR3 is TGTGCCAGCAGCTTGGCCCCCGGATTGCAAACCCCTCTCGAGGGCTATGGCTACACCTTC. Looking up the rest from reference TRBV5-8 and TRBJ1-2 gives the full variable domain: EAGVTQSPTHLIKTRGQQATLRCSPISGHTSVYWYQQALGLGLQFLLWYDEGEERNRGNFPPRFSGRQFPNYSSELNVNALELEDSALYLCASSLAPGLQTPLEGYGYTFGSGTRLTVV.